Below are 27 T cell receptor beta chains sequenced from a single sample in a study of blood T cell repertoires in COVID-19. Clones were read by immunoSEQ multiplex PCR, and TCRdb kept only the in-frame ones, dropping some. The data show 150,000 to 200,000 clones, roughly 80% seen once. Sequenced: peripheral blood. The receptors shown here come from a woman in her thirties with acute or convalescent COVID-19.

This chain joins TRBV10-3 and TRBJ2-1; TRBD2 might be the D (6 bases). The germline V gene encodes CDR1 ENHRY and CDR2 SYGVKD. The CDR3 consists of 17 residues. Trimming pared 4 bases from V and 1 base from J, leaving 17 bases between. The CDR3 is CAISGGKAGRSYNEQFF. CDR3 nucleotides: TGTGCCATCAGTGGGGGGAAGGCGGGAAGGTCCTACAATGAGCAGTTCTTC.

The V gene is TRBV11-2, the J gene TRBJ2-1; the match to TRBD2 covers 12 bases. J gave up 14 bases and V 6 bases, and 8 bases lay outside the gene matches. Germline V lookup: CDR1 SGHAT, CDR2 FQNNGV. This CDR3 spans 13 amino acids. As DNA, the CDR3 is TGTGCCAGCAGGCAAACTAGCGGGGGGATTAAGTTCTTC. It translates to CASRQTSGGIKFF.

The chain recombines TRBV4-2 with TRBJ2-3; the D gene is possibly TRBD1 (6 bases). Germline V gene lookup returns CDR1 LGHNA and CDR2 YNFKEQ. Trimming removed 1 base from V and 2 bases from J, with 10 bases in between. This CDR3 is 15 amino acids long. The CDR3 sequence is CASSQGDTSTDTQYF. The CDR3 nucleotides read TGTGCCAGCAGCCAAGGGGACACTTCCACAGATACGCAGTATTTT.

The chain joins TRBV30 to TRBJ1-4, with TRBD1 as a possible D gene (5 bases). The germline V gene encodes CDR1 GTSNPN and CDR2 SVGIG (reference sequence). V shed 5 bases and J shed 5 bases, with 15 bases lying between them. CDR3 size: 14 residues. The CDR3 loop is CAWATEDTNEKLFF. Written as DNA, the CDR3 is TGTGCCTGGGCGACAGAGGACACCAATGAAAAACTGTTTTTT.

Here the CDR3 reads CASSSPDRFHNEQFF. The CDR3, as DNA: TGTGCCAGCAGTTCCCCTGACAGGTTCCACAATGAGCAGTTCTTC. The chain links TRBV6-5 to TRBJ2-1; D perhaps matches TRBD1 (6 bases). This CDR3 region has 15 residues. Germline-derived CDR1 and CDR2 are MNHEY and SVGAGI. Trimming shortened V by 4 bases and J by 5 bases, and 15 bases separated the two germline ends.

The J gene is TRBJ2-7, the V gene TRBV7-9; weak D call: TRBD2 (5 bases). Germline lookup yields CDR1 SEHNR and CDR2 FQNEAQ (reference sequence). The CDR3 totals 16 residues. V gave up 5 bases and J gave up 1 base, with 18 bases separating them. In DNA form, the CDR3 reads TGTGCCAGCAGCCCCCGAGGGCGGGCGAGTTCCTACGAGCAGTACTTC. Translated, it gives CASSPRGRASSYEQYF.

The rearrangement links TRBV6-4 to TRBJ2-1; 10 bases are shared with TRBD2. The CDR3 contains 15 residues. The junction had 9 bases not matched to a gene; V was cut back by 5 bases and J by 8 bases. Germline-derived CDR1 and CDR2 are MRHNA and SNTAGT. In DNA, the CDR3 is TGTGCCAGCAGTCCGAGAGCGGGGGGGAGGGATGAGCAGTTCTTC. As protein: CASSPRAGGRDEQFF.

The chain carries TRBV10-3 and TRBJ1-6; no clear D gene. The CDR3 runs 15 residues. Trimming left V 4 bases short and J 0 bases short, with 7 bases between. In germline, CDR1 is ENHRY, CDR2 SYGVKD. The CDR3 DNA reads TGTGCCATCAGTGCTGGGAGCTCCTATAATTCACCCCTCCACTTT. Translated: CAISAGSSYNSPLHF.

The chain couples TRBV28 to TRBJ2-2, with 8 bases lining up with TRBD2. This CDR3 contains 12 residues. Germline V gene sequence: CDR1 MDHEN, CDR2 SYDVKM. V was pared by 9 bases and J by 5 bases, with 2 bases of the junction left unmatched. CDR3 residues: CASSGGTGELFF. The CDR3 nucleotides are TGTGCCAGTTCGGGGGGGACCGGGGAGCTGTTTTTT.

The chain recombines TRBV5-4 with TRBJ2-2, with D possibly being TRBD1 (5 bases). The CDR3 contains 14 residues. V was cut by 5 bases and J by 1 base, with 9 bases left in between. Germline V gives CDR1 SGHNT, CDR2 YYREEE (reference sequence). CDR3 DNA: TGTGCCAGCAGGAGGACACAGAACACCGGGGAGCTGTTTTTT. This codes for CASRRTQNTGELFF.

The chain couples TRBV20-1 to TRBJ2-7; D is ambiguous. The CDR3 is 12 residues long. V lost 3 bases, J lost 9 bases, and 15 bases lay in between. The V gene's germline CDR1 is DFQATT and CDR2 SNEGSKA (reference sequence). This CDR3 is CSASESGVGQYF. CDR3 sequence (DNA): TGCAGTGCTAGTGAGTCTGGAGTGGGGCAGTACTTC.

V usage is TRBV7-2 and J usage is TRBJ1-6; the match to TRBD1 covers 7 bases. This CDR3 comprises 13 residues. Per the germline V gene, CDR1 is SGHTA and CDR2 is FQGNSA. Trimming cost V 3 bases and J 7 bases; bases outside gene matches: 0. The CDR3 region is CASSLTGNSPLHF. For the CDR3, the DNA is TGTGCCAGCAGCTTGACAGGGAATTCACCCCTCCACTTT.

The J gene is TRBJ1-1, the V gene TRBV7-2; D possibly corresponds to TRBD1 (5 bases). V lost 4 bases and J 5 bases, leaving 20 bases between the germline ends. The CDR3 sequence is 16 residues long. CDR1 SGHTA and CDR2 FQGNSA come from the germline V gene. DNA for the CDR3: TGTGCCAGCAGCTCAACCGCCCACGGGGGGAGGACTGAAGCTTTCTTT. Translating it yields CASSSTAHGGRTEAFF.

This clone was counted a few times. The chain carries TRBV7-6 and TRBJ1-1; 9 bases line up with TRBD1. The CDR3 is 12 amino acids. Trimming removed 5 bases from V and 10 bases from J; junction bases left unmatched: 5. The V gene's germline CDR1 is SGHVS and CDR2 FNYEAQ. The chain's CDR3 is CASSPLTGGAFF. In nucleotides, the CDR3 is TGTGCCAGCAGCCCATTGACAGGGGGAGCTTTCTTT.

The rearrangement uses TRBV6-5 and TRBJ1-2; perhaps TRBD1 as D (5 bases). The CDR3 consists of 13 residues. Looked up from germline, CDR1 is MNHEY and CDR2 is SVGAGI. V lost 7 bases and J lost 8, with 17 bases in between. The CDR3 reads CASNGLPGGGYTF. CDR3 bases: TGTGCCAGCAACGGGCTCCCCGGGGGGGGCTACACCTTC.

The V gene is TRBV7-9, the J gene TRBJ2-1; D is unclear. Between the trimmed V and J ends, which lost 5 bases and 0 bases, there was a span of 5 bases. Germline CDR1 is SEHNR and CDR2 is FQNEAQ (reference sequence). The CDR3 length is 13 residues. The CDR3 here is CASSTDSYNEQFF. The DNA for the CDR3 is TGTGCCAGCAGCACTGACTCCTACAATGAGCAGTTCTTC.

This clone was found once. This chain links TRBV3-1 (or the pseudogene TRBV3-2) with TRBJ2-3; TRBD2 agrees at 10 bases. Germline CDR1 is LGHDT and CDR2 is YNNKEL (reference sequence). The V segment lost 3 bases and the J segment 3 bases; nucleotides outside the gene matches: 3. CDR3 length equals 15 residues. CDR3 amino acids: CASSHKLAGTDTQYF. CDR3 coding DNA: TGTGCCAGCAGCCATAAACTAGCGGGGACAGATACGCAGTATTTT.

The chain uses TRBV5-4 and TRBJ2-6; D gene uncertain. V lost 4 bases and J 0 bases, leaving 11 bases between the germline ends. Germline assignment: CDR1 SGHNT and CDR2 YYREEE (reference sequence). This CDR3 is built from 16 residues. DNA of the CDR3: TGTGCCAGCAGCCCCCGCGCCGCCTCTGGGGCCAACGTCCTGACTTTC. Translating it yields CASSPRAASGANVLTF.

The CDR3 coding sequence is TGTGCCAGCGGGATACAGGGGGCACAGCCCCAGCATTTT. It translates to CASGIQGAQPQHF. This chain links TRBV6-6 with TRBJ1-5; TRBD1 matches 9 bases. Looked up from germline, CDR1 is MNHNY and CDR2 is SVGAGI (reference sequence). Trimming took 8 bases from V and 7 from J; bases not matched to a gene: 6. This CDR3 has 13 residues.

A few counts support this clone. V usage is TRBV19 and J usage is TRBJ1-6; a possible D gene is TRBD1 (5 bases). Trimming removed 2 bases at V and 6 bases at J, with 11 bases between. Germline CDR1 LNHDA, CDR2 SQIVND (reference sequence). The CDR3 runs to 15 residues. This chain's CDR3 is CASSISGAGNSPLHF. CDR3 sequence (DNA): TGTGCCAGTAGTATAAGTGGGGCAGGTAATTCACCCCTCCACTTT.

The chain carries TRBV5-4 and TRBJ1-2, with 10 bases identical to TRBD1. Trimming cost V 5 bases and J 0 bases; bases outside gene matches: 7. Germline V gene lookup returns CDR1 SGHNT and CDR2 YYREEE (reference sequence). CDR3 length equals 16 residues. CDR3 DNA: TGTGCCAGCAGTAACACTGGGACAGGGGCTAACTATGGCTACACCTTC. Amino acids: CASSNTGTGANYGYTF.

The sample holds one count of this clone. CDR3 amino acids: CASRVGTGDGYGYTF. As DNA, the CDR3 is TGTGCCAGCAGGGTTGGGACAGGGGATGGCTATGGCTACACCTTC. This chain links TRBV6-5 with TRBJ1-2, with 10 bases identical to TRBD1. Per the germline V gene, CDR1 is MNHEY and CDR2 is SVGAGI. The CDR3 contains 15 residues. J gave up 4 bases and V 6 bases, and 8 bases lay outside the gene matches.

The chain links TRBV4-1 to TRBJ2-5, with a weak D call TRBD2 (6 bases). This CDR3 has 16 residues. Germline V gene sequence: CDR1 MGHRA, CDR2 YSYEKL. V was clipped by 4 bases and J by 5 bases, with 20 bases between them. The CDR3 here is CASSLGGAGPGETQYF. The CDR3 DNA reads as TGCGCCAGCAGCCTCGGAGGGGCGGGGCCGGGGGAGACCCAGTACTTC.

The CDR3 DNA reads as TGTGCCAGCAGCTTAGCAGGACTAGCGGGGGCTAGAGATACGCAGTATTTT. It encodes CASSLAGLAGARDTQYF. The chain recombines TRBV5-4 with TRBJ2-3; 13 nucleotides match TRBD2. In germline, CDR1 is SGHNT, CDR2 YYREEE (reference sequence). After removal of 2 bases from V and 5 bases from J, the junction contained 8 bases not matched to a gene. The CDR3 runs to 17 residues.

V is TRBV5-5 and J is TRBJ2-7; tentatively, D is TRBD1 (6 bases). Trimming removed 0 bases from V and 6 bases from J, with 13 bases in between. CDR1 SGHKS and CDR2 YYEKEE come from the germline V gene (reference sequence). The CDR3 is 14 amino acids. For the CDR3, the DNA is TGTGCCAGCAGCTTGGGGGCTAACAGGGCCGAGCAGTACTTC. Residues: CASSLGANRAEQYF.

The chain combines TRBV5-5 with TRBJ2-5, with TRBD2 identical over 9 bases. This CDR3 region has 14 residues. Germline assignment: CDR1 SGHKS and CDR2 YYEKEE (reference sequence). With V trimmed by 0 bases and J by 5 bases, 2 bases remained unmatched. The CDR3 DNA follows: TGTGCCAGCAGCTTGGTTGGACTAGCGGAGACCCAGTACTTC. Translating it yields CASSLVGLAETQYF.

The V gene is TRBV9, the J gene TRBJ1-6; weak D call: TRBD1 (6 bases). V lost 3 bases, J lost 8 bases, and 15 bases lay in between. CDR1 is SGDLS and CDR2 is YYNGEE in the germline V gene. This CDR3 is 15 amino acids long. CDR3 sequence (DNA): TGTGCCAGCAGCGCTAACAGGGCTGCCGATTCACCCCTCCACTTT. Translation: CASSANRAADSPLHF.